One T cell receptor beta chain is described in this entry. Its specificity is unknown. Cultured cells yielded isolated CD4+ T cells after less than 11 days. Participants got two doses of BNT162b2 or mRNA-1273 vaccine. The data are from a study of vaccination effects on CD4 cells after COVID-19. Study overall: Sequencing in the ViraFEST assay came after antigen-specific CD4+ T cells had been expanded with viral peptide pools, which were used to stimulate PBMC.

This CDR3 contains 17 residues. CDR1 is MGHRA and CDR2 is YSYEKL in the germline V gene. Trimming stripped 6 bases from V and 4 bases from J, with 22 bases between. Profiled with immunoSEQ multiplex PCR; TCRdb holds only in-frame clones, not every one. The table records about 45,000 clones, about three quarters of them present only once. Whole-study findings and limits: Healthy vaccinees showed cross-reactivity with common cold coronaviruses in only 1 of 255 vaccine-induced clones.

The chain uses TRBV4-1 and TRBJ2-1, with D hard to call. This TCR derives from a human donor who received a COVID-19 vaccine. The material sequenced was CD4+ T cells from PBMCs cultured without peptide, taken after COVID-19 vaccination. The CDR3 DNA reads as TGCGCCAGCAGTACCGACCTCGCCCCCCCCTTTTACAATGAGCAGTTCTTC. Its translation is CASSTDLAPPFYNEQFF.